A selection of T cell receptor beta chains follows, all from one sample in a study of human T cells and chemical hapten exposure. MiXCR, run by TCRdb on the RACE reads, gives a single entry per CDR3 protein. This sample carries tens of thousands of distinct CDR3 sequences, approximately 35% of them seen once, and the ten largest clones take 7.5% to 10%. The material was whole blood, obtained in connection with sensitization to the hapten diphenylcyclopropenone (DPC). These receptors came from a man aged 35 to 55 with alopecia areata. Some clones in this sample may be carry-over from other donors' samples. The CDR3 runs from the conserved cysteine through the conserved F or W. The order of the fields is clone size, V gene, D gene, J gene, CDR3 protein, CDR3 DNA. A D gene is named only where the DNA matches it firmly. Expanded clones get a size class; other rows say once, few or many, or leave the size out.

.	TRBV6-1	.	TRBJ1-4	CASSEKWKLFF	TGTGCCAGCAGTGAAAAGTGGAAACTGTTTTTT
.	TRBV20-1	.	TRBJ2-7	CSARDTARLEQYF	TGCAGTGCTAGAGATACCGCGAGGCTGGAGCAGTACTTC
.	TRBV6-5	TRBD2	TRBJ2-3	CASSPMVAGDLDTQYF	TGTGCCAGCAGTCCTATGGTAGCGGGAGATCTGGATACGCAGTATTTT
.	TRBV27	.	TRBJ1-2	CASRAGQTTNYGYTF	TGTGCCAGCAGAGCAGGACAGACGACTAACTATGGCTACACCTTC
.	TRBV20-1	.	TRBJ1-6	CSATRGGVSTPLHF	TGCAGTGCTACGAGGGGGGGCGTAAGTACACCCCTCCACTTT
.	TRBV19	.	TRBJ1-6	CASSMTESLNSPLHF	TGTGCCAGTAGTATGACCGAATCTTTGAATTCACCCCTCCACTTT
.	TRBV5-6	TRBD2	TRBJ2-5	CASSLAGLADQETQYF	TGTGCCAGCAGCTTGGCAGGCCTAGCGGATCAAGAGACCCAGTACTTC
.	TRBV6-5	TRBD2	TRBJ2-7	CASRTLLAGGSEQYF	TGTGCCAGCAGAACCTTGCTAGCGGGAGGGTCCGAGCAGTACTTC
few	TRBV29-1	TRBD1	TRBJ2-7	CSVARGQGPYEQYF	TGCAGCGTTGCCCGGGGACAGGGCCCCTACGAGCAGTACTTC
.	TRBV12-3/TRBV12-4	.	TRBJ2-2	CASSLALGQNTGELFF	TGTGCCAGCAGTTTAGCGCTAGGACAGAACACCGGGGAGCTGTTTTTT
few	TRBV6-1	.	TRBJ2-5	CASRMVKSSETQYF	TGTGCCAGCCGAATGGTGAAGAGTTCGGAGACCCAGTACTTC
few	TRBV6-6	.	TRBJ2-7	CASNPSRAYEQYF	TGTGCCAGCAACCCTTCGCGTGCCTACGAGCAGTACTTC
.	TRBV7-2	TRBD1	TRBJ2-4	CASSSTAGTGVNIQYF	TGTGCCAGCAGCTCAACCGCCGGGACAGGGGTTAACATTCAGTACTTC
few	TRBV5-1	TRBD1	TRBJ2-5	CASSGTAQETQYF	TGCGCCAGCAGCGGGACAGCCCAAGAGACCCAGTACTTC
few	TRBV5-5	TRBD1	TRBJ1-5	CASSRDGTGNQPQHF	TGTGCCAGCAGCCGGGACGGGACAGGGAACCAGCCCCAGCATTTT
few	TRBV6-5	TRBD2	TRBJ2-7	CASSSPGLAGVEQYF	TGTGCCAGCAGTTCCCCGGGACTAGCGGGAGTTGAGCAGTACTTC
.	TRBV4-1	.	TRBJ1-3	CASSLEGGGNTIYF	TGCGCCAGCAGCCTTGAGGGTGGTGGAAACACCATATATTTT
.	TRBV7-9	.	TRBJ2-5	CASSRVDGQETQYF	TGTGCCAGCAGCCGGGTGGACGGCCAAGAGACCCAGTACTTC
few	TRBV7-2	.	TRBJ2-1	CASSFLEVGIREQFF	TGTGCCAGCAGCTTCTTGGAGGTGGGAATAAGAGAGCAGTTCTTC
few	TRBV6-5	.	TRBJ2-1	CASSYLLGTYNEQFF	TGTGCCAGCAGTTACCTGTTGGGCACCTACAATGAGCAGTTCTTC
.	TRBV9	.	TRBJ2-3	CASSVGGLTGDTQYF	TGTGCCAGCAGCGTAGGTGGGCTCACCGGGGATACGCAGTATTTT
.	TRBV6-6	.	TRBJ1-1	CASSNARGFEAFF	TGTGCCAGCAGTAACGCCCGGGGTTTTGAAGCTTTCTTT
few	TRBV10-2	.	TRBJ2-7	CASSELVGSGSYEQYF	TGCGCCAGCAGTGAGTTGGTAGGGTCGGGCTCCTACGAGCAGTACTTC
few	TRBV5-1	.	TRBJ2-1	CASSLEGSYNEQFF	TGCGCCAGCAGCTTGGAGGGGTCCTACAATGAGCAGTTCTTC
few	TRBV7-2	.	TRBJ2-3	CASSRGDTQYF	TGTGCCAGCAGCCGAGGGGATACGCAGTATTTT
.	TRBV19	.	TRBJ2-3	CATAWRGTDTQYF	TGTGCCACCGCATGGCGGGGCACAGATACGCAGTATTTT
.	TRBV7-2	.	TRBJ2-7	CASSLAPAGFYEQYF	TGTGCCAGCAGCTTAGCACCCGCGGGGTTCTACGAGCAGTACTTC
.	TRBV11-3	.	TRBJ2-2	CASSLRHGELFF	TGTGCCAGCAGCTTGCGGCACGGGGAGCTGTTTTTT
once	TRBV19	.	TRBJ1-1	CASSILGQVGETFF	TGTGCCAGTAGTATTCTTGGCCAGGTGGGTGAAACTTTCTTT
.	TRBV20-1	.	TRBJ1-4	CSARKLYRSATNEKLFF	TGCAGTGCTAGAAAACTCTACAGGTCTGCAACTAATGAAAAACTGTTTTTT
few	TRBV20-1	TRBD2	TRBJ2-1	CSARDPGTSYNEQFF	TGCAGTGCTAGAGATCCCGGGACTAGCTACAATGAGCAGTTCTTC
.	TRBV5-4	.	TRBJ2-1	CASSALDNEQFF	TGTGCCAGCAGCGCGCTAGACAATGAGCAGTTCTTC
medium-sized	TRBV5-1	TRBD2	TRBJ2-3	CASSFRGSGSGDTQYF	TGCGCCAGCAGCTTCCGAGGGAGCGGGAGTGGAGATACGCAGTATTTT
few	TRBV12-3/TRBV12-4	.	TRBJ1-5	CASSLEYQPQHF	TGTGCCAGCAGTTTAGAGTATCAGCCCCAGCATTTT
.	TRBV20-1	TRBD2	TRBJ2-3	CSARLLYSSGRVADTQYF	TGCAGTGCTAGACTTCTATACTCTAGCGGGAGGGTTGCAGATACGCAGTATTTT
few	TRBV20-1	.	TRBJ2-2	CSARAGQNTGELFF	TGCAGTGCTAGAGCGGGACAAAACACCGGGGAGCTGTTTTTT
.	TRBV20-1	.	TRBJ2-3	CSARWPSRGGSTDTQYF	TGCAGTGCTAGATGGCCCTCAAGGGGCGGGAGCACAGATACGCAGTATTTT
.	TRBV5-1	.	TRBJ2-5	CASSSGSEETQYF	TGCGCCAGCAGCTCAGGGTCTGAAGAGACCCAGTACTTC
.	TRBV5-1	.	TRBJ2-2	CASSYGGASGELFF	TGCGCCAGCAGTTACGGGGGCGCGTCCGGGGAGCTGTTTTTT
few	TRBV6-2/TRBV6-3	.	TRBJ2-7	CASSSPPGNHYEQYF	TGTGCCAGCAGTTCCCCCCCGGGGAACCACTACGAGCAGTACTTC
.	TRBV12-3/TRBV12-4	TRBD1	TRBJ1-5	CASSPQGTGWHQPQHF	TGTGCCAGCAGTCCACAAGGGACAGGTTGGCATCAGCCCCAGCATTTT
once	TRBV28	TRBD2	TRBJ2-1	CASSLISGSYNEQFF	TGTGCCAGCAGTTTAATTAGCGGGAGCTACAATGAGCAGTTCTTC
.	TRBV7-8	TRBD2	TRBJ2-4	CASSLTAGGSGAIQYF	TGTGCCAGCAGCTTAACAGCGGGAGGCTCCGGGGCCATTCAGTACTTC
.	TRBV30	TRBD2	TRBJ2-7	CAWSVGGGSYEQYF	TGTGCCTGGAGTGTCGGCGGGGGTTCCTACGAGCAGTACTTC
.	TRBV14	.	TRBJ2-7	CASSNRHGGGAEQYF	TGTGCCAGCAGCAACCGGCACGGTGGAGGGGCCGAGCAGTACTTC
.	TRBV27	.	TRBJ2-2	CASRGATNTGELFF	TGTGCCAGTCGAGGGGCGACGAACACCGGGGAGCTGTTTTTT
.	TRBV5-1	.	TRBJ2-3	CASSLARSRTDTQYF	TGCGCCAGCAGCTTGGCAAGGAGCCGCACAGATACGCAGTATTTT
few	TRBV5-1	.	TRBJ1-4	CASSFERPTNEKLFF	TGCGCCAGCAGCTTCGAACGGCCAACTAATGAAAAACTGTTTTTT
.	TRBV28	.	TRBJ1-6	CASSLLSQGGSPLHF	TGTGCCAGCAGTTTATTATCACAGGGCGGGTCACCCCTCCACTTT
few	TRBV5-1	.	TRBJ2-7	CASSQQGPDYEQYF	TGCGCCAGCAGCCAACAGGGCCCGGACTACGAGCAGTACTTC
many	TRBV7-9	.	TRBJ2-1	CASSPGASRIYEQFF	TGTGCCAGCAGCCCTGGGGCCTCTAGAATCTATGAGCAGTTCTTC
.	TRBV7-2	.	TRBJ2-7	CASSLVRTAHYEQYF	TGTGCCAGCAGCTTAGTACGCACAGCCCACTACGAGCAGTACTTC
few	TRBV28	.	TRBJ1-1	CASPKAGGDTEAFF	TGTGCCAGCCCTAAGGCGGGGGGGGACACTGAAGCTTTCTTT
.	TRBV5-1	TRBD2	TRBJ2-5	CASSQELAEETQYF	TGCGCCAGCAGCCAAGAACTAGCGGAAGAGACCCAGTACTTC
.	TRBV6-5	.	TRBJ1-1	CASSAGMNTETFF	TGTGCCAGTTCTGCCGGTATGAACACTGAAACTTTCTTT